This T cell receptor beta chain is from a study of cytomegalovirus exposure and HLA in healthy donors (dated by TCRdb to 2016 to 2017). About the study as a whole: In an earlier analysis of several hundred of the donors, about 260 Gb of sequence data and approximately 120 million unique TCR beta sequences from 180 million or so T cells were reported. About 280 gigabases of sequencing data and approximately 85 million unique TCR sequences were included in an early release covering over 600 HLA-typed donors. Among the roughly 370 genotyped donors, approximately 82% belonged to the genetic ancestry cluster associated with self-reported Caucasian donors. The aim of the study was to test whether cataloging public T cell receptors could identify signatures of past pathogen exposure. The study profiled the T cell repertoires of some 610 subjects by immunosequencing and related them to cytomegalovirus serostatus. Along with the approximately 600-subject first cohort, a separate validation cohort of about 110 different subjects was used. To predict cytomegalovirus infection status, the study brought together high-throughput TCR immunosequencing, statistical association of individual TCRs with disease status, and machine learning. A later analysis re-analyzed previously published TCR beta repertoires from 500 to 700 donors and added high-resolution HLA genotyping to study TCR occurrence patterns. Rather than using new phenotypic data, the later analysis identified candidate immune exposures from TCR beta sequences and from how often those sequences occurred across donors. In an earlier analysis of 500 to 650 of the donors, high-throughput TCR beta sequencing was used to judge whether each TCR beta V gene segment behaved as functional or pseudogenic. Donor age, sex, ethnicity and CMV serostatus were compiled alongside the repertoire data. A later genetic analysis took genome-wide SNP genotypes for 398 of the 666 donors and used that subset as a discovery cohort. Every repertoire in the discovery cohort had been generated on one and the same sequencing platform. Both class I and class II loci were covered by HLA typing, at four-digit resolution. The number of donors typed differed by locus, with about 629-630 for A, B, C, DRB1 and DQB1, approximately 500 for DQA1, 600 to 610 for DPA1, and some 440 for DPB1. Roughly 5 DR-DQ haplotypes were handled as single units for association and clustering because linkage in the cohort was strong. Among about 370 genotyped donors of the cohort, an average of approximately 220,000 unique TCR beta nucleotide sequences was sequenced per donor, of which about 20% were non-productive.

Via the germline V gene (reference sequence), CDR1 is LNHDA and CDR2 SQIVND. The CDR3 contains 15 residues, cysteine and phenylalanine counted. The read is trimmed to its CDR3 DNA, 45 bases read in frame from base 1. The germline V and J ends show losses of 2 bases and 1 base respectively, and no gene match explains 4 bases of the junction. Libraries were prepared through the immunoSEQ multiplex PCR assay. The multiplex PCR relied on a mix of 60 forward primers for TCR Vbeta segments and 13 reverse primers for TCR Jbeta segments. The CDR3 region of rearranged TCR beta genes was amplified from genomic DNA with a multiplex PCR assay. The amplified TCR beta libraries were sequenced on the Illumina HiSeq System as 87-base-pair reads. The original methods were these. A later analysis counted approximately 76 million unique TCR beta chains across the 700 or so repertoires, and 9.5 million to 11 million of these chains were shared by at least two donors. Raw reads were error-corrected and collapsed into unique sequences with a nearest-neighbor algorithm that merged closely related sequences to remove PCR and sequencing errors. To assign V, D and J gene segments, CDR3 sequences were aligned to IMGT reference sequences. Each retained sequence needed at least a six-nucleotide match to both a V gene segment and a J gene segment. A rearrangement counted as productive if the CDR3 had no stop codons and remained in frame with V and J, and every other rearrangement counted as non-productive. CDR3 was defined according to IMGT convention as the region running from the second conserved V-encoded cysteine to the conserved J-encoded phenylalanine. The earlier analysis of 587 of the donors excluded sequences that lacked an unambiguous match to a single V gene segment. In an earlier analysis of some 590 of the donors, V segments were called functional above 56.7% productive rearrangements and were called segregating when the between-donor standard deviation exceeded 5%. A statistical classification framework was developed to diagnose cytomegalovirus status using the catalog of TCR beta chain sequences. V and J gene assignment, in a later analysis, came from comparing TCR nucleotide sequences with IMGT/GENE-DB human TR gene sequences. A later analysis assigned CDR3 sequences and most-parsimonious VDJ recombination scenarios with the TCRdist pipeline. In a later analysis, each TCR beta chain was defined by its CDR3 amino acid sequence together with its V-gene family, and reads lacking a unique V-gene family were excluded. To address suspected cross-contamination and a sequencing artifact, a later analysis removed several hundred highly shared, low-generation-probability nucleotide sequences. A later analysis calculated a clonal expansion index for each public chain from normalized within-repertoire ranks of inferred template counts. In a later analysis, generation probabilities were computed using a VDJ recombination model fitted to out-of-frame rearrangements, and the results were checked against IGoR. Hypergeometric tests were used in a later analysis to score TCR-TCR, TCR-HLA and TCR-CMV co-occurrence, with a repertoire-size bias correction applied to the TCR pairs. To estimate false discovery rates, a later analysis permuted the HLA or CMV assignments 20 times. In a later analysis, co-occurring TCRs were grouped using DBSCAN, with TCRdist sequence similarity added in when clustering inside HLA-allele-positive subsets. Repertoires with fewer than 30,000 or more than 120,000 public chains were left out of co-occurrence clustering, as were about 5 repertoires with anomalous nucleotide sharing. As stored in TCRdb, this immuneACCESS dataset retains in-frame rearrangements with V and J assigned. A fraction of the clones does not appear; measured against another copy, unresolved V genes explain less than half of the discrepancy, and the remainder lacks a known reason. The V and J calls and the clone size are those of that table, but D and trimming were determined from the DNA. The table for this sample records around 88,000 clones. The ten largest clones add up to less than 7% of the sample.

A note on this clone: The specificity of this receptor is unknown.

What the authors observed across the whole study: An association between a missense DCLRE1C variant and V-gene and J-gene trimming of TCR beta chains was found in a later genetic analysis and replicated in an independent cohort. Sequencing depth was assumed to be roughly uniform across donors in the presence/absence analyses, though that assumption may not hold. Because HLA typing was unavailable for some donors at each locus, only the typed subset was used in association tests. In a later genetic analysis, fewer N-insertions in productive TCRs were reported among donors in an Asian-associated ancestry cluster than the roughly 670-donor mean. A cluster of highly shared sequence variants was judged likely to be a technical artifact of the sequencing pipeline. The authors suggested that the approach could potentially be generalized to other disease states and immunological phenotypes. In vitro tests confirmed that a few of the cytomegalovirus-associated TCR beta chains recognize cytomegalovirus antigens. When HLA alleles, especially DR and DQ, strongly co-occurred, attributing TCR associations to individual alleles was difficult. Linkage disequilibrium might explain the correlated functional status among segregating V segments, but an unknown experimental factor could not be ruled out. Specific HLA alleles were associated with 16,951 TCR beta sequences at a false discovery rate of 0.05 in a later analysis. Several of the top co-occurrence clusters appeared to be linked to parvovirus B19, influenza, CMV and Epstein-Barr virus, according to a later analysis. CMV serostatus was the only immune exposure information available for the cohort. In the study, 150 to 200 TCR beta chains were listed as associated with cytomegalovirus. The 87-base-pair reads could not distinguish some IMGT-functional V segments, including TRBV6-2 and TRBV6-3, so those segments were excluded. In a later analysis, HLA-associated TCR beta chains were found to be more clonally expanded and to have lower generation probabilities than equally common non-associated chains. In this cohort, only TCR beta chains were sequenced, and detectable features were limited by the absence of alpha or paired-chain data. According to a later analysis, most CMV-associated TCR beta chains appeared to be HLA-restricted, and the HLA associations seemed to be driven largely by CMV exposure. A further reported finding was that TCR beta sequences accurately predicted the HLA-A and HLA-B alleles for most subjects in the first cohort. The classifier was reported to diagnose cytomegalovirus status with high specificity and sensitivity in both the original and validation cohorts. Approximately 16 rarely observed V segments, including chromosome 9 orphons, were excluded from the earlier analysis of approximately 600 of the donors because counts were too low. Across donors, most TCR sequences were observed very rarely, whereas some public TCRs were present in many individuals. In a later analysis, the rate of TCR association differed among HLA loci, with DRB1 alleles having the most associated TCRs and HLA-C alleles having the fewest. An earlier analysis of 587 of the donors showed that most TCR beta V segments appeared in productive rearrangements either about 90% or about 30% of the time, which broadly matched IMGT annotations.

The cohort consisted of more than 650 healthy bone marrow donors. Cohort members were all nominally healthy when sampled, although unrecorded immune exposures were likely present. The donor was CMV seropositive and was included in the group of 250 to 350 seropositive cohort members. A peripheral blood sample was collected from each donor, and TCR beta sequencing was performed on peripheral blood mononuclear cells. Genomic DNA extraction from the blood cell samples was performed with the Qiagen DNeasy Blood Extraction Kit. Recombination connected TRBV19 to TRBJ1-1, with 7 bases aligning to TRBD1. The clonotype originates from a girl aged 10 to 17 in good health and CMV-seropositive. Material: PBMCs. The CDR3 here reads CASSIKGGTNTEAFF. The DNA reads TGTGCCAGTAGTATAAAAGGGGGCACGAACACTGAAGCTTTCTTT.